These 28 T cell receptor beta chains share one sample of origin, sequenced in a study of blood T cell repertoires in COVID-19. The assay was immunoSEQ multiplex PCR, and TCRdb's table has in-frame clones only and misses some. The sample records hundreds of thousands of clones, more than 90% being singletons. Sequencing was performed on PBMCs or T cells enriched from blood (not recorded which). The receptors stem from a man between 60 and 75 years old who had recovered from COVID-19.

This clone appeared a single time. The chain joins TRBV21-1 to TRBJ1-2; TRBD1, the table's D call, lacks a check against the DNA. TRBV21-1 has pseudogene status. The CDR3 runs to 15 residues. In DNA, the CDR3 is TGTGCCAGCAGCAAATCAAACAGGACAGTCTGTGGCTACACCTTC. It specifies CASSKSNRTVCGYTF.

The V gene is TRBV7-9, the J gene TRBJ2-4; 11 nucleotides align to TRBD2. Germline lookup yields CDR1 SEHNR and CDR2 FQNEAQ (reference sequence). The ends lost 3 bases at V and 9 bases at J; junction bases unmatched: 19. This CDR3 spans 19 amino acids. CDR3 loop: CASSFWASGRPVAGGIQYF. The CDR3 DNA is TGTGCCAGCAGCTTCTGGGCTAGCGGGAGGCCTGTCGCTGGGGGCATTCAGTACTTC.

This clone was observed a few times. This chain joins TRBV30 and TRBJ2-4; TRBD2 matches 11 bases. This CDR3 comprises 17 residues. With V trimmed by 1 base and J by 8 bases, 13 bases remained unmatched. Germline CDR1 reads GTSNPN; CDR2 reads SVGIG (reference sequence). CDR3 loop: CAWSAQKGLAGSYIQYF. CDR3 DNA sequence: TGTGCCTGGAGTGCCCAGAAAGGACTAGCGGGTTCGTACATTCAGTACTTC.

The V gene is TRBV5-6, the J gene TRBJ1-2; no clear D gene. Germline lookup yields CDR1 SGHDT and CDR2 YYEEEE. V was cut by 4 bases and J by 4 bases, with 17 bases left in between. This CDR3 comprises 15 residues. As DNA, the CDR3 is TGTGCCAGCAGCCCGTCGCAAGGACTCGGCTATGGCTACACCTTC. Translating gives CASSPSQGLGYGYTF.

The CDR3 nucleotides read TGTGCCAGCAGCTTAAGGCGCGGCGATGAGCAGTTCTTC. It specifies CASSLRRGDEQFF. The chain combines TRBV7-2 with TRBJ2-1; no clear D gene. Between the trimmed V and J ends, which lost 2 bases and 8 bases, there was a span of 10 bases. Germline loops: CDR1 SGHTA, CDR2 FQGNSA. The CDR3 length is 13 residues.

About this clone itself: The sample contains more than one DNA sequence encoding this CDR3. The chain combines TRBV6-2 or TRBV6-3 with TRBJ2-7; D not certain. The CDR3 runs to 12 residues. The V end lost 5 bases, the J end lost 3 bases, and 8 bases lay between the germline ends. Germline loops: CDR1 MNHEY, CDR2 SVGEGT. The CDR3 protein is CASSPDNYEQYF. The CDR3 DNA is TGTGCCAGCAGTCCAGACAACTACGAGCAGTACTTC.

The CDR3 loop reads CASSLSAESSYNSPLHF. Written as DNA, the CDR3 is TGTGCCAGCAGTTTATCGGCGGAAAGTTCCTATAATTCACCCCTCCACTTT. The chain links TRBV27 to TRBJ1-6; D gene uncertain. The germline V and J ends were trimmed by 0 bases and 1 base, with 10 bases remaining between them. CDR1 is MNHEY, CDR2 SMNVEV, per germline (reference sequence). CDR3 length: 17 amino acids.

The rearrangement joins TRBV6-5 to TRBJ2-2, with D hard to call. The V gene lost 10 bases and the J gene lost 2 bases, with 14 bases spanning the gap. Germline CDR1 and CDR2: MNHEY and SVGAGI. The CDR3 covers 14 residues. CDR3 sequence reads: CANRVMANTGELFF. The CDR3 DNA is TGTGCCAACCGTGTCATGGCTAACACCGGGGAGCTGTTTTTT.

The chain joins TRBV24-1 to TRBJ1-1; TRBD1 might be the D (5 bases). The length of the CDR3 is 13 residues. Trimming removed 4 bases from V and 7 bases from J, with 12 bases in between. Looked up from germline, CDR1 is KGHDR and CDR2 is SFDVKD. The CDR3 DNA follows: TGTGCCACCAGTGAAAGCAGGGAGGGTGAAGCTTTCTTT. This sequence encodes CATSESREGEAFF.

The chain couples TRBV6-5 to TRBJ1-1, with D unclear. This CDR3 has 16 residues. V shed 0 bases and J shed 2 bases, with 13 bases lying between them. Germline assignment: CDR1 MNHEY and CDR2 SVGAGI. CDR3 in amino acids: CASSYSVSLSNTEAFF. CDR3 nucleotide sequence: TGTGCCAGCAGTTACTCGGTCTCTCTGAGTAACACTGAAGCTTTCTTT.

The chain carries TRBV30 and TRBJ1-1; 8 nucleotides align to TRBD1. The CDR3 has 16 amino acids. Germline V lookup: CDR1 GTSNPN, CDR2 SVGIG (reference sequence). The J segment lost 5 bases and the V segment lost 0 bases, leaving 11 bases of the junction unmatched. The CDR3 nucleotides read TGTGCCTGGAGTGTCGCCGGAACAGGGGGTAATACTGAAGCTTTCTTT. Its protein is CAWSVAGTGGNTEAFF.

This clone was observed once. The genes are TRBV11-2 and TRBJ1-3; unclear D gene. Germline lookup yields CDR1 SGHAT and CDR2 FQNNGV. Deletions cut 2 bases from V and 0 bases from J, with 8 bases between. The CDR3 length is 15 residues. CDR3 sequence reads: CASSLREASGNTIYF. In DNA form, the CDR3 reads TGTGCCAGCAGCTTACGGGAAGCCTCTGGAAACACCATATATTTT.

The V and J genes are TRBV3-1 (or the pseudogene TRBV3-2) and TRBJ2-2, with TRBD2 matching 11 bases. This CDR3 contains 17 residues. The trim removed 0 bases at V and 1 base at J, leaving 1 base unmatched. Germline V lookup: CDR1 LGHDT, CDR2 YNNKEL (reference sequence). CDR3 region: CASSQDGTSGNTGELFF. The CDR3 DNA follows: TGTGCCAGCAGCCAAGATGGGACTAGCGGGAACACCGGGGAGCTGTTTTTT.

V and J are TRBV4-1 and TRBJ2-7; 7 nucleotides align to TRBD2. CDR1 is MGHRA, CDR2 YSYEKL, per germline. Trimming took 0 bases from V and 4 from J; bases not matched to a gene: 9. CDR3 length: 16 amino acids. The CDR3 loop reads CASSQDPSQGLYEQYF. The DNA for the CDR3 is TGCGCCAGCAGCCAAGATCCGAGTCAGGGACTATACGAGCAGTACTTC.

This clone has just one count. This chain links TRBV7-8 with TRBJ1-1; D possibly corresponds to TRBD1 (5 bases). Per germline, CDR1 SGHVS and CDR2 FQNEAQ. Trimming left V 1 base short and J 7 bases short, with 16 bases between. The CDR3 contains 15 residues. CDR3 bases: TGTGCCAGCAGCTTAGAAGCAGGGTTGTTGGATGAAGCTTTCTTT. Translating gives CASSLEAGLLDEAFF.

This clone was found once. CDR3 DNA sequence: TGTGCCTGGAGCGATCCGGGACAGGGGATGGGGGAGACCCAGTACTTC. Encoded protein: CAWSDPGQGMGETQYF. This chain connects TRBV30 to TRBJ2-5; 10 bases match TRBD1. V was pared by 3 bases and J by 5 bases, with 12 bases of the junction left unmatched. This CDR3 is 16 amino acids long. CDR1 is GTSNPN, CDR2 SVGIG, per germline (reference sequence).

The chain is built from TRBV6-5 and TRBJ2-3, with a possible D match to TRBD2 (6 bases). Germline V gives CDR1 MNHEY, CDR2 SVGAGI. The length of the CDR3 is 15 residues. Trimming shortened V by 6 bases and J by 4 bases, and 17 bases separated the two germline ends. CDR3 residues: CASSPSGVAADTQYF. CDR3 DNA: TGTGCCAGCAGCCCCTCGGGGGTCGCGGCAGATACGCAGTATTTT.

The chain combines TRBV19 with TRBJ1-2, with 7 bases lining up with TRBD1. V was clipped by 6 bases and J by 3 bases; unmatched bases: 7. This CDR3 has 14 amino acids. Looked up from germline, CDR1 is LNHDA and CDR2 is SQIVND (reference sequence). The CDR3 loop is CASRNRDRDYGYTF. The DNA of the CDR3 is TGTGCCAGTAGGAACCGAGACAGGGACTATGGCTACACCTTC.

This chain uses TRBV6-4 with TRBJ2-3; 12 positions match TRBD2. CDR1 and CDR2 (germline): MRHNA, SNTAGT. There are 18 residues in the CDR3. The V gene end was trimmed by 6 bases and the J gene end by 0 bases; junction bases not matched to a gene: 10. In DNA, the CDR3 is TGTGCCAGCAGGCCGGGACTAGCGGGCCCCACTAGCACAGATACGCAGTATTTT. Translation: CASRPGLAGPTSTDTQYF.

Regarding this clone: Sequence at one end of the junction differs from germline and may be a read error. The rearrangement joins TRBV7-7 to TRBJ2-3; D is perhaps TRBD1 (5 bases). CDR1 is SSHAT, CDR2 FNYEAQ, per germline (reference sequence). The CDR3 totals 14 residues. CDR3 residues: CASSLDRGTDTQYF. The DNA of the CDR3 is TGTGCTAGCAGCTTAGACAGAGGCACAGATACGCAGTATTTT.

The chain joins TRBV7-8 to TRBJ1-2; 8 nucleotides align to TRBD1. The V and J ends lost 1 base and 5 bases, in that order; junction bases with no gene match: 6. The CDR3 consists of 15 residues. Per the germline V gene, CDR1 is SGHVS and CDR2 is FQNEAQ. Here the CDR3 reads CASSLVAQGAYGYTF. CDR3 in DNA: TGTGCCAGCAGCTTAGTGGCCCAGGGGGCATATGGCTACACCTTC.

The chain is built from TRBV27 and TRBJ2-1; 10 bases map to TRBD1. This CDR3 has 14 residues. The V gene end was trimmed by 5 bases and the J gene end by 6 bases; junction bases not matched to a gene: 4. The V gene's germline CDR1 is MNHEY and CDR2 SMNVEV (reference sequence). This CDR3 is CASSRTGGVNEQFF. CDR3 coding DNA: TGTGCCAGCAGTAGGACAGGGGGTGTCAATGAGCAGTTCTTC.

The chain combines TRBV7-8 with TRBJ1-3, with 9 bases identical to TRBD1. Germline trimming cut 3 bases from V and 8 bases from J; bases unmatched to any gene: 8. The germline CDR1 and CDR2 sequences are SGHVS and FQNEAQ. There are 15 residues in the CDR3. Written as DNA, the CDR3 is TGTGCCAGCAGCTTCGGACAGGGGATGCCTGACACCATATATTTT. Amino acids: CASSFGQGMPDTIYF.

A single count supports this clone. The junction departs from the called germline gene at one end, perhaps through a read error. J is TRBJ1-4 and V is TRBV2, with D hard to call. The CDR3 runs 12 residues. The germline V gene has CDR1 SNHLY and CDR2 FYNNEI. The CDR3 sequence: CASSVDGERLFF. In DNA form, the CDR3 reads TGTGCCAGCAGTGTAGACGGGGAAAGACTGTTTTTT.

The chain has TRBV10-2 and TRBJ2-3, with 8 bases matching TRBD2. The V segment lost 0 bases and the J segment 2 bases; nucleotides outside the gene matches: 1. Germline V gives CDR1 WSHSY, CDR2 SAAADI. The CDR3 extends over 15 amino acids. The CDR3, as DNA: TGCGCCAGCAGTGAGTCGCGGGAGGACACAGATACGCAGTATTTT. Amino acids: CASSESREDTDTQYF.

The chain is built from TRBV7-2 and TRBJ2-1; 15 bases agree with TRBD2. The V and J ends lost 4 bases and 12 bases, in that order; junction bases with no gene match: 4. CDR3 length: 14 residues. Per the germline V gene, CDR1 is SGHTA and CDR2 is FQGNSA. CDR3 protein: CASSSGLAGGPQFF. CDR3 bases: TGTGCCAGCAGCTCGGGACTAGCGGGGGGACCGCAGTTCTTC.

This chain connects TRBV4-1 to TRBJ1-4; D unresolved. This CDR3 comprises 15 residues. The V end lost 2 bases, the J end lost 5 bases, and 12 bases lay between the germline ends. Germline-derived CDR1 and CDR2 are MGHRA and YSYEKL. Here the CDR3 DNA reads TGCGCCAGCAGCCAAACCGGGATCAACAATGAAAAACTGTTTTTT. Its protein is CASSQTGINNEKLFF.

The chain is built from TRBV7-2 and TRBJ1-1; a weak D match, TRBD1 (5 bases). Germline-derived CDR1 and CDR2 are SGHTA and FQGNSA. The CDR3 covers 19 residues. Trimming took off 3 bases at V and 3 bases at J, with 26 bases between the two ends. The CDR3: CASSFGLLGVANRDTEAFF. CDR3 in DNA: TGTGCCAGCAGCTTTGGGCTTTTAGGGGTGGCTAATAGGGACACTGAAGCTTTCTTT.